This is a list of T cell receptor beta chains from one sample in a study of vaccination and CD4 T cells after COVID-19. One entry per CDR3 protein, called by TCRdb with MiXCR from the PCR reads. Here the sample spans almost 20,000 distinct CDR3 sequences, 60% being singletons. Their antigen targets remain unknown. Sample: CD4+ T cells from blood, cultured in vitro, taken after SARS-CoV-2 vaccination. The receptors here all came from a human donor who had recovered from COVID-19. Both conserved end residues are part of each CDR3. D genes are given only for firm matches. Clone size is shown for a subset of rows, as once, few, many or a class of expanded clone.

d_call | j_call | clone_size | v_call | cdr3_aa | cdr3_nt
TRBD2 | TRBJ2-2 | few | TRBV7-2 | CASSQTSGGTGELFF | TGTGCCAGCAGCCAGACTAGCGGGGGCACCGGGGAGCTGTTTTTT
TRBD2 | TRBJ2-3 | medium-sized | TRBV20-1 | CSAPGLTNTDTQYF | TGCAGTGCCCCGGGACTAACGAACACAGATACGCAGTATTTT
- | TRBJ2-2 | - | TRBV7-9 | CASSLRSTGELFF | TGTGCCAGCAGCTTAAGGAGCACCGGGGAGCTGTTTTTT
- | TRBJ1-2 | - | TRBV7-9 | CASSQPGIYGYTF | TGTGCCAGCAGCCAACCGGGGATCTATGGCTACACCTTC
- | TRBJ1-2 | - | TRBV6-1 | CASSVDGRWDYGYTF | TGTGCCAGCTCTGTGGACGGCCGCTGGGACTATGGCTACACCTTC
TRBD2 | TRBJ2-1 | once | TRBV20-1 | CSATLAGGLNNEQFF | TGCAGTGCTACCCTAGCGGGGGGGTTAAACAATGAGCAGTTCTTC
TRBD1 | TRBJ1-1 | few | TRBV19 | CASSINRGQDTEAFF | TGTGCCAGTAGTATTAACAGGGGTCAAGACACTGAAGCTTTCTTT
- | TRBJ2-7 | - | TRBV6-1 | CASSPQTVSYEQYF | TGTGCCAGTTCCCCTCAGACAGTATCCTACGAGCAGTACTTC
- | TRBJ1-1 | - | TRBV2 | CASYRLFLSEAFF | TGTGCCAGTTACAGGCTATTCTTGTCTGAAGCTTTCTTT
- | TRBJ1-5 | few | TRBV19 | CASNVRGNQPQHF | TGTGCCAGTAATGTACGGGGAAATCAGCCCCAGCATTTT
TRBD1 | TRBJ1-5 | - | TRBV29-1 | CSVSVGTDQPQHF | TGCAGCGTTAGCGTAGGGACAGATCAGCCCCAGCATTTT
TRBD1 | TRBJ1-6 | - | TRBV3-1 | CASSQNRGDNSPLHF | TGTGCCAGCAGCCAAAACAGGGGGGATAATTCACCCCTCCACTTT
- | TRBJ1-2 | - | TRBV7-9 | CASSSNRFPRGYTF | TGTGCCAGCAGCTCCAACAGGTTCCCTAGGGGCTACACCTTC
TRBD1 | TRBJ1-2 | - | TRBV19 | CASSLLTGPGYTF | TGTGCCAGTAGTCTCCTGACAGGGCCTGGCTACACCTTC
- | TRBJ1-2 | - | TRBV28 | CASSPPRGGVGTNYGYTF | TGTGCCAGCAGTCCCCCTAGGGGGGGAGTCGGGACTAACTATGGCTACACCTTC
TRBD1 | TRBJ1-5 | - | TRBV11-2 | CASSLGTGTANQPQHF | TGTGCCAGCAGCTTAGGCACGGGGACAGCGAACCAGCCCCAGCATTTT
TRBD2 | TRBJ2-2 | few | TRBV19 | CASSVLAGNTGELFF | TGTGCCAGTAGTGTCCTAGCGGGAAACACCGGGGAGCTGTTTTTT
- | TRBJ2-1 | few | TRBV2 | CASSVLSEQFF | TGTGCCAGCAGTGTACTGAGTGAGCAGTTCTTC
TRBD1 | TRBJ2-4 | - | TRBV20-1 | CSASRTGRDIQYF | TGCAGTGCTTCTAGGACAGGGCGGGACATTCAGTACTTC
TRBD2 | TRBJ2-1 | - | TRBV27 | CASSLERGAHNEQFF | TGTGCCAGCAGTTTAGAGCGGGGGGCCCACAATGAGCAGTTCTTC
- | TRBJ1-4 | - | TRBV6-4 | CLVWRPTNEKLFF | TGCTTAGTGTGGCGTCCAACTAATGAAAAACTGTTTTTT
- | TRBJ1-5 | few | TRBV7-8 | CASSSSGANQPQHF | TGTGCCAGCAGCTCCAGCGGAGCGAATCAGCCCCAGCATTTT
- | TRBJ1-6 | - | TRBV12-3/TRBV12-4 | CASRSEQSPNSPLHF | TGTGCCAGCAGATCTGAACAGAGTCCTAATTCACCCCTCCACTTT
TRBD1 | TRBJ1-5 | hyperexpanded | TRBV2 | CASSQNTGTGMGQPQHF | TGTGCCAGCAGTCAGAACACCGGGACAGGGATGGGTCAGCCCCAGCATTTT
- | TRBJ1-1 | - | TRBV18 | CASSPRLVGPLNTEAFF | TGTGCCAGCTCACCACGTCTTGTCGGACCGCTGAACACTGAAGCTTTCTTT
- | TRBJ2-5 | few | TRBV20-1 | CSAGEGTHETQYF | TGCAGTGCTGGGGAGGGGACACATGAGACCCAGTACTTC
- | TRBJ1-3 | few | TRBV7-2 | CASSPGTPYSGNTIYF | TGTGCCAGCAGCCCCGGGACGCCATACTCTGGAAACACCATATATTTT
- | TRBJ2-7 | - | TRBV6-1 | CASRFLFVGYYEQYF | TGTGCCAGCAGGTTCCTTTTTGTAGGGTACTACGAGCAGTACTTC
- | TRBJ2-2 | - | TRBV20-1 | CSARVGFSANTGELFF | TGCAGTGCTAGAGTGGGATTTTCCGCGAACACCGGGGAGCTGTTTTTT
TRBD2 | TRBJ2-4 | once | TRBV20-1 | CSARASGLNIQYF | TGCAGTGCTAGAGCTAGCGGACTAAACATTCAGTACTTC
- | TRBJ2-7 | once | TRBV27 | CASSLRHSGVEQYF | TGTGCCAGCAGTTTACGGCATTCAGGGGTCGAGCAGTACTTC
TRBD1 | TRBJ1-6 | few | TRBV2 | CASSADREALHF | TGTGCCAGCAGTGCCGACAGGGAGGCCCTCCACTTT
TRBD1 | TRBJ1-1 | - | TRBV5-1 | CASSKDRVGNTEAFF | TGCGCCAGCAGCAAGGACAGGGTTGGGAACACTGAAGCTTTCTTT
- | TRBJ2-7 | - | TRBV11-1 | CASSFGNEQYF | TGTGCCAGCAGCTTCGGCAACGAGCAGTACTTC
TRBD2 | TRBJ2-3 | - | TRBV7-2 | CASSSGLAGGPYTQYF | TGTGCCAGCAGCTCTGGACTAGCGGGGGGGCCATATACGCAGTATTTT
TRBD2 | TRBJ2-2 | - | TRBV27 | CASSLGAGGTGELFF | TGTGCCAGCAGTCTGGGGGCGGGGGGCACCGGGGAGCTGTTTTTT
- | TRBJ1-2 | - | TRBV3-1 | CASSQGQASNYGYTF | TGTGCCAGCAGCCAAGGACAGGCAAGTAACTATGGCTACACCTTC
- | TRBJ1-6 | - | TRBV2 | CASRGVQGPLHF | TGTGCCAGCAGGGGGGTCCAGGGGCCCCTCCACTTT
- | TRBJ1-1 | - | TRBV20-1 | CSTPHAGNTEAFF | TGCAGCACTCCCCACGCGGGTAACACTGAAGCTTTCTTT
TRBD1 | TRBJ1-1 | - | TRBV20-1 | CSARDEQGVTEAFF | TGCAGTGCTAGAGATGAACAGGGGGTCACTGAAGCTTTCTTT
- | TRBJ2-7 | - | TRBV28 | CASSIRYEQYF | TGTGCCAGCAGCATCCGCTACGAGCAGTACTTC
TRBD1 | TRBJ1-2 | few | TRBV6-2/TRBV6-3 | CASSPPWDRVHYGYTF | TGTGCCAGCAGTCCGCCCTGGGACAGGGTTCACTATGGCTACACCTTC
TRBD1 | TRBJ1-6 | - | TRBV6-4 | CASSLQGESPLHF | TGTGCCAGCAGTTTACAGGGGGAATCACCCCTCCACTTT
- | TRBJ1-1 | - | TRBV20-1 | CSAREGNTNTEAFF | TGCAGTGCTAGAGAGGGGAATACGAACACTGAAGCTTTCTTT
- | TRBJ1-2 | once | TRBV7-2 | CASRPIDRFHYGYTF | TGTGCCAGCAGGCCTATAGACAGGTTCCACTATGGCTACACCTTC
- | TRBJ1-2 | few | TRBV20-1 | CSASRDGYTF | TGCAGTGCTAGCAGGGATGGCTACACCTTC